This T cell receptor beta chain derives from a study of PD-1 blockade in classical Hodgkin lymphoma. All patients experienced relapse after autologous stem cell transplantation, and brentuximab vedotin exposure was variable. Magnetic negative selection of thawed PBMCs was the method by which CD4+ T cells were purified. As for this clone: What it binds is unknown.

Sequenced by immunoSEQ multiplex PCR; TCRdb stores in-frame clones only, minus some. The repertoire holds about 6,800 clones, 70% to 80% seen once, with about 2.5% in the top ten. The V gene lost 2 bases and the J gene lost 2 bases, with 10 bases spanning the gap. The CDR3 spans 15 residues. CDR1 and CDR2 from the germline V gene are WNHNN and SYGVQD (reference sequence). Notes on the study in general: Unlike CD8+ TCR diversity, which did not rise significantly by C4D1, CD4+ TCR diversity did. Newly diagnosed patients were said to have less baseline TCR diversity than healthy donors did.

Sequences were derived from CD4+ T cells from blood, sampled at baseline. The chain combines TRBV10-1 with TRBJ2-1; D not certain. The origin of this receptor is a human donor with classical Hodgkin lymphoma. CDR3 in DNA: TGCGCCAGCAGTGAGCAGGCAGCGCCCTACAATGAGCAGTTCTTC. This gives the protein CASSEQAAPYNEQFF.